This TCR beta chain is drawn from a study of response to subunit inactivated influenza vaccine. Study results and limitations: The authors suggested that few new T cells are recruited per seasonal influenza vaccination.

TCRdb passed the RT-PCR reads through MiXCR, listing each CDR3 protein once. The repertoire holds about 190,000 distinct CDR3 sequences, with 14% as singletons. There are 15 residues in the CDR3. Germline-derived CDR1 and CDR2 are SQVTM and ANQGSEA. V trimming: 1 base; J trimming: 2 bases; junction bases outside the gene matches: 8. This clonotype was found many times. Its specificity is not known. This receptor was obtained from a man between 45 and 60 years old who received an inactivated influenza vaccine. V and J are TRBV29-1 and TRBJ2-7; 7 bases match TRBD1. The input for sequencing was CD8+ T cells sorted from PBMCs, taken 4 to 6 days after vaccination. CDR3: CSVEVGQGVPYEQYF. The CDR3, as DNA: TGCAGCGTTGAAGTTGGGCAGGGGGTCCCCTACGAGCAGTACTTC.